These T cell receptor beta chains were read from a single sample in a study of OX40 agonist ivuxolimab in advanced cancers. The data were produced by immunoSEQ multiplex PCR, yet TCRdb's version contains in-frame clones alone and is incomplete. The data show under 80,000 clones, 80% to 95% seen once. Sequences were derived from CD4+ or CD8+ T cells sorted from blood, sampled in a trial of the OX40 agonist ivuxolimab. These receptors all come from an adult with an advanced solid tumor such as melanoma, head and neck, liver or kidney cancer. Each CDR3 is given with its conserved first and last residue. The D gene is left open where the match is weak. Clone size is shown for a subset of rows, as once, few, many or a class of expanded clone.

.	TRBV10-2	TRBJ2-7	.	CASSESGLMGEFHEQYF	TGCGCCAGCAGTGAGTCAGGATTGATGGGGGAATTCCACGAGCAGTACTTC
.	TRBV5-6	TRBJ2-7	.	CASSLARDSTYEQYF	TGTGCCAGCAGCTTGGCCCGGGATTCGACCTACGAGCAGTACTTC
.	TRBV19	TRBJ1-2	.	CASGFWTF	TGTGCCAGTGGTTTTTGGACCTTC
.	TRBV6-6	TRBJ2-3	.	CASSYYKLPTDTQYF	TGTGCCAGCAGTTATTACAAGCTCCCCACAGATACGCAGTATTTT
TRBD1	TRBV7-8	TRBJ1-5	.	CASSSTGVNQPQHF	TGTGCCAGCAGCTCGACAGGGGTAAATCAGCCCCAGCATTTT
.	TRBV27	TRBJ2-1	.	CASSPLGGGAYNEQFF	TGTGCCAGCAGCCCCCTAGGGGGGGGCGCCTACAATGAGCAGTTCTTC
TRBD1	TRBV5-6	TRBJ2-5	.	CASSKNRGPRQETQYF	TGTGCCAGCAGTAAGAACAGGGGCCCCCGCCAAGAGACCCAGTACTTC
TRBD2	TRBV5-4	TRBJ2-1	.	CASRSGLAGAYSSYNEQFF	TGTGCCAGCAGATCCGGACTAGCGGGGGCCTATAGCTCCTACAATGAGCAGTTCTTC
.	TRBV15	TRBJ2-1	.	CATSSEATGYNEQFF	TGTGCCACCAGCAGTGAGGCGACAGGTTACAATGAGCAGTTCTTC
.	TRBV19	TRBJ2-5	.	CASSIYRKETQYF	TGTGCCAGTAGTATATACAGAAAAGAGACCCAGTACTTC
.	TRBV9	TRBJ1-2	.	CASSVDGGGNGYTF	TGTGCCAGCAGCGTAGATGGCGGGGGAAATGGCTACACCTTC
.	TRBV7-2	TRBJ1-2	.	CASSLGAVLNYGYTF	TGTGCCAGCAGCTTAGGTGCGGTCCTAAACTATGGCTACACCTTC
.	TRBV30	TRBJ2-7	.	CAWSRRGVSYEQYF	TGTGCCTGGAGTAGAAGGGGGGTATCCTACGAGCAGTACTTC
.	TRBV27	TRBJ2-7	.	CASSFWGQGGSYEQYF	TGTGCCAGCAGTTTTTGGGGGCAGGGTGGCTCCTACGAGCAGTACTTC
.	TRBV27	TRBJ2-5	.	CASSLSTWERETQYF	TGTGCCAGCAGTTTGTCTACCTGGGAGAGGGAGACCCAGTACTTC
.	TRBV30	TRBJ1-2	.	CAWREGIKGYTF	TGTGCCTGGAGGGAGGGGATCAAAGGCTACACCTTC
TRBD2	TRBV10-3	TRBJ2-2	once	CAISDVAPWTSGANTGELFF	TGTGCCATCAGTGATGTGGCCCCATGGACTAGCGGGGCAAACACCGGGGAGCTGTTTTTT
TRBD1	TRBV4-1	TRBJ2-3	.	CASSPDRGLNVDTQYF	TGCGCCAGCAGCCCGGACAGGGGCCTAAACGTCGATACGCAGTATTTT
.	TRBV4-3	TRBJ2-7	.	CASSQEKSGFNYEQYF	TGCGCCAGCAGCCAAGAAAAAAGCGGGTTTAACTACGAGCAGTACTTC
.	TRBV6-5	TRBJ2-7	.	CASSLASGTYEQYF	TGTGCCAGCAGCTTAGCATCCGGTACCTACGAGCAGTACTTC
.	TRBV21-1	TRBJ1-5	.	CASSKLLQPQHF	TGTGCCAGCAGCAAACTGCTCCAGCCCCAGCATTTT
TRBD1	TRBV18	TRBJ1-1	.	CASSPLGTGGVEAFF	TGTGCCAGCTCACCCCTCGGGACAGGGGGGGTTGAAGCTTTCTTT
.	TRBV29-1	TRBJ1-2	.	CSVESRYGYTF	TGCAGCGTGGAATCCAGATATGGCTACACCTTC
TRBD2	TRBV4-3	TRBJ2-1	.	CASSQEQRGGGSYNEQFF	TGCGCCAGCAGCCAAGAACAGCGGGGGGGCGGTTCCTACAATGAGCAGTTCTTC
.	TRBV11-2	TRBJ2-1	.	CASSLLYSYNEQFF	TGTGCCAGCAGCTTACTTTACTCCTACAATGAGCAGTTCTTC
.	TRBV4-1	TRBJ1-4	.	CASSQGLWTDGEKLFF	TGCGCCAGCAGCCAAGGTCTTTGGACGGATGGGGAAAAACTGTTTTTT
.	TRBV7-3	TRBJ1-4	.	CASSLFWTATNEKLFF	TGTGCCAGCAGCTTATTCTGGACCGCAACTAATGAAAAACTGTTTTTT
TRBD1	TRBV5-4	TRBJ1-2	.	CASSKGQNYGYTF	TGTGCCAGCAGCAAGGGACAGAACTATGGCTACACCTTC
.	TRBV7-9	TRBJ1-3	.	CASSSLQVEGGNTIYF	TGTGCCAGCAGCTCCTTACAGGTTGAAGGTGGAAACACCATATATTTT